This T cell receptor beta chain was retrieved from a study of regulatory T cells in long-lasting Graves disease. Time point described: persistent/refractory GD, antithyroid drugs over 5 years with positive TRAb. Extracted PBMC RNA gave rise to the TCR library. This clonotype turned up a few times. The CDR3 covers 14 residues. V lost 4 bases to trimming and J lost 3 bases; unmatched junction nucleotides: 6. Germline assignment: CDR1 SGHRS and CDR2 YFSETQ. To make TCR beta libraries, researchers used iRepertoire HTBI primers and Arm-PCR of CDR3 regions. TCRdb independently ran MiXCR on the multiplex PCR reads; one entry per CDR3 protein. The sample records under 500,000 distinct CDR3 sequences, about a fifth being singletons.

V and J are TRBV5-1 and TRBJ2-5; 7 nucleotides align to TRBD2. Sequencing was performed on peripheral blood mononuclear cells (PBMCs), taken when the disease was refractory, from a patient treated with antithyroid drugs. The clonotype comes from a female donor with Graves disease. CDR3 region: CASSTSSGKETQYF. The CDR3 DNA is TGCGCCAGCAGCACCTCTAGCGGAAAAGAGACCCAGTACTTC.